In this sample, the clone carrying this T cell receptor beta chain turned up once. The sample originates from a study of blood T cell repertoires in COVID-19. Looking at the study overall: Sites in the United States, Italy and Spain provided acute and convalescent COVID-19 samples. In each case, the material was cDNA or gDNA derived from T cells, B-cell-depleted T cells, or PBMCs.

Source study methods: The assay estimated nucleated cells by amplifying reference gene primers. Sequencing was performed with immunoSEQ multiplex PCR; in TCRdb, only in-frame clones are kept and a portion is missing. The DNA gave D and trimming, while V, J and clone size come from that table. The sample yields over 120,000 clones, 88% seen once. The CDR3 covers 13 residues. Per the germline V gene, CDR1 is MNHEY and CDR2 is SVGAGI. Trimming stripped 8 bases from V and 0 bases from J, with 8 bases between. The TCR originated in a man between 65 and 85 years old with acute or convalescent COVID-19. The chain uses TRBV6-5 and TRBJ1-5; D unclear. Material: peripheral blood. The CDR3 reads CASQAYSNQPQHF. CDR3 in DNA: TGTGCCAGCCAGGCTTATAGCAATCAGCCCCAGCATTTT.